The 12 T cell receptor beta chains given below trace back to one sample, sequenced in a study of T cell repertoires in cytomegalovirus infection (dated by TCRdb to 2018 to 2020). Sequenced using an Illumina HiSeq 1500. TCRdb reran the public reads through fastp at Q25 and MiXCR, keeping productive beta chains. A single entry per CDR3 protein holds the most common genes and DNA from its merged rows. The sample contains about 120,000 distinct CDR3 sequences, about 9.5% of them found a single time. The top ten clonotypes cover roughly 31% of the sample. The antigens for these receptors are not known. Sequenced sample: PBMCs, sequenced either directly or after in vitro stimulation (not recorded which). These receptors all stem from a human donor in good health (CMV status not recorded). Some clones in this sample may be carry-over from other donors' samples.

As regards this clonotype: The junction and the germline gene differ at one end; a read error may be behind it. V and J are TRBV7-6 and TRBJ2-2, with TRBD1 matching over 7 bases. This CDR3 is built from 18 residues. CDR1 and CDR2 from the germline V gene are SGHVS and FNYEAQ. CDR3 DNA sequence: TGTGCTAGCAGCCCGAGGACAGGCCCCGGCGAAGGGACCGGGGAGCTGTTTTTT. Translated, it gives CASSPRTGPGEGTGELFF.

The chain is built from TRBV7-2 and TRBJ2-7; 9 bases line up with TRBD1. The CDR3 runs to 15 residues. V lost 2 bases and J lost 2; bases outside the gene matches: 4. Germline CDR1 reads SGHTA; CDR2 reads FQGNSA. CDR3 region: CASSLWGQGPYEQYF. Written as DNA, the CDR3 is TGTGCCAGCAGCTTATGGGGACAGGGCCCCTACGAGCAGTACTTC.

Only a few counts were recorded for this clonotype. This CDR3 reads CASSLATTEAGYTF. The DNA of the CDR3 is TGTGCCAGCAGCTTAGCGACGACCGAGGCCGGCTACACCTTC. V is TRBV7-6 and J is TRBJ1-2, with D unresolved. The CDR3 covers 14 residues. Germline V CDR1 and CDR2: SGHVS, FNYEAQ. Trimming shortened V by 0 bases and J by 8 bases, and 13 bases separated the two germline ends. Supplemented by reference TRBV7-6 and TRBJ1-2, the full variable domain reads GAGVSQSPRYKVTKRGQDVALRCDPISGHVSLYWYRQALGQGPEFLTYFNYEAQQDKSGLPNDRFSAERPEGSISTLTIQRTEQRDSAMYRCASSLATTEAGYTFGSGTRLTVV.

This clonotype was seen at least ten times. The chain uses TRBV23-1 and TRBJ2-7; D remains ambiguous. TRBV23-1 is an ORF, with its function uncertain. The length of the CDR3 is 10 residues. V gave up 6 bases and J gave up 0 bases, with 0 bases separating them. CDR3 region: CASSSYEQYF. CDR3 sequence (DNA): TGCGCCAGCAGCTCCTACGAGCAGTACTTC.

V gene TRBV10-3 combines with J gene TRBJ1-6; possible D gene TRBD1, 5 bases. Trimming took off 3 bases at V and 13 bases at J, with 13 bases between the two ends. The germline gives CDR1 ENHRY, CDR2 SYGVKD. This CDR3 contains 13 residues. DNA of the CDR3: TGTGCCATCAGTGATAGGGGCGAATCGCCCCTCCACTTT. Translation gives CAISDRGESPLHF.

This clonotype was recorded a few times. The rearrangement links TRBV6-5 to TRBJ2-1, with TRBD2 identical over 8 bases. Germline lookup yields CDR1 MNHEY and CDR2 SVGAGI. Trimming took 7 bases from V and 4 from J; bases not matched to a gene: 15. The CDR3 consists of 17 residues. This CDR3 reads CASTPDPGTRVYNEQFF. CDR3 nucleotides: TGTGCCAGCACTCCAGACCCCGGGACTAGAGTATACAATGAGCAGTTCTTC.

This rearrangement joins TRBV25-1 to TRBJ2-3; a weak D match, TRBD1 (7 bases). Germline CDR1 reads MGHDK; CDR2 reads SYGVNS. V was cut by 8 bases and J by 5 bases, with 14 bases left in between. This CDR3 has 13 residues. In DNA, the CDR3 is TGTGCCAGCGAGGGGGCGGGGAGAGATACGCAGTATTTT. It yields the protein CASEGAGRDTQYF.

This clonotype was detected ten times or more. The chain recombines TRBV7-2 with TRBJ2-1; possible D gene TRBD1, 6 bases. Between the trimmed V and J ends, which lost 0 bases and 8 bases, there was a span of 8 bases. From germline, CDR1 is SGHTA and CDR2 FQGNSA. The CDR3 has 13 amino acids. The CDR3 protein is CASSLARGYEQFF. CDR3 sequence (DNA): TGTGCCAGCAGCTTAGCGAGGGGGTATGAGCAGTTCTTC. Variable domain in full (rest from reference TRBV7-2 and TRBJ2-1): GAGVSQSPSNKVTEKGKDVELRCDPISGHTALYWYRQSLGQGLEFLIYFQGNSAPDKSGLPSDRFSAERTGGSVSTLTIQRTQQEDSAVYLCASSLARGYEQFFGPGTRLTVL.

Only a few counts were recorded for this clonotype. V gene TRBV5-1 combines with J gene TRBJ2-1; 11 nucleotides agree with TRBD2. The V and J ends lost 2 bases and 10 bases, in that order; junction bases with no gene match: 8. CDR3 size: 15 residues. CDR1 is SGHRS, CDR2 YFSETQ, per germline. The CDR3 reads CASSLIQLAGEEQFF. CDR3 nucleotide sequence: TGCGCCAGCAGCTTAATTCAACTAGCGGGAGAGGAGCAGTTCTTC.

The chain couples TRBV12-3 or TRBV12-4 to TRBJ1-2; D perhaps matches TRBD1 (5 bases). Trimming pared 3 bases from V and 8 bases from J, leaving 10 bases between. The CDR3 loop spans 12 amino acids. CDR3 nucleotides: TGTGCCAGCAGTTTTTATCAGGGAGGCTACACCTTC. Protein: CASSFYQGGYTF.

This clonotype was seen at least ten times. The chain joins TRBV6-1 to TRBJ2-3, with 11 positions matching TRBD2. CDR1 and CDR2 (germline): MNHNS, SASEGT. CDR3 length equals 16 residues. The ends lost 5 bases at V and 4 bases at J; junction bases unmatched: 8. The DNA for the CDR3 is TGTGCCAGCAGTCATTTAGCGGGAGGGCCTTCAGATACGCAGTATTTT. It codes for CASSHLAGGPSDTQYF.

This clonotype has just a few counts. The rearrangement uses TRBV7-6 and TRBJ2-3, with TRBD2 matching over 10 bases. The V segment lost 1 base and the J segment 6 bases; nucleotides outside the gene matches: 7. The CDR3 loop spans 16 amino acids. CDR1 and CDR2 from the germline V gene are SGHVS and FNYEAQ. The CDR3 coding sequence is TGTGCCAGCAGCTTAGGACCTAGCGGGAGTCACGATACGCAGTATTTT. Residues: CASSLGPSGSHDTQYF.